This TCR beta chain was recorded in a study of blood T cell repertoires in COVID-19. Across the study: The United States, Italy and Spain supplied acute and convalescent COVID-19 samples.

V shed 2 bases and J shed 3 bases, with 11 bases lying between them. This CDR3 comprises 15 residues. Looked up from germline, CDR1 is SGDLS and CDR2 is YYNGEE. The repertoire was sequenced with immunoSEQ multiplex PCR; TCRdb's copy has only in-frame clones and lacks some. The sample lists roughly 68,000 clones, approximately 82% seen once, with 15% to 20% in the top ten. Sequenced: peripheral blood. The receptor's source is a man at least 80 years old with active COVID-19. The chain links TRBV9 to TRBJ2-2; D is perhaps TRBD2 (7 bases). The CDR3 is CASSVRGADTGELFF. The DNA of the CDR3 is TGTGCCAGCAGCGTCCGGGGGGCCGACACCGGGGAGCTGTTTTTT.